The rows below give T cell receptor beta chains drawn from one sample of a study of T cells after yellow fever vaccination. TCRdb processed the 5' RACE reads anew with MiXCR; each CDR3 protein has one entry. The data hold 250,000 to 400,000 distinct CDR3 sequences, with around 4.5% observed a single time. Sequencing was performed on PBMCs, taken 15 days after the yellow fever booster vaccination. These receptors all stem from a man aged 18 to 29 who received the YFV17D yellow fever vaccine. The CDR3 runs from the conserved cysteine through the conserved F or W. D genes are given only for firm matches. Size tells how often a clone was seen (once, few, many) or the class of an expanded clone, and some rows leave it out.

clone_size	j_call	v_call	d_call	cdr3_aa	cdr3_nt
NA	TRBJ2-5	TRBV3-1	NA	CASSQTGGETQYF	TGTGCCAGCAGCCAAACCGGCGGTGAGACCCAGTACTTC
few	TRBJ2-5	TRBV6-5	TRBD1	CASSYSIVETGGFETQYF	TGTGCCAGCAGTTACTCTATTGTGGAGACAGGGGGTTTCGAGACCCAGTACTTC
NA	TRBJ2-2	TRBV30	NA	CAWTSGLSNTGELFF	TGTGCCTGGACTTCGGGACTTTCGAACACCGGGGAGCTGTTTTTT
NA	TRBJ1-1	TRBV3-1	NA	CASSQEPRGSAEAFF	TGTGCCAGCAGCCAAGAGCCCAGGGGAAGCGCTGAAGCTTTCTTT
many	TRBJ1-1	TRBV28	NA	CASSLVGRTEAFF	TGTGCCAGCAGTTTGGTAGGACGCACTGAAGCTTTCTTT
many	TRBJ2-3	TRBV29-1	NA	CSVSDTDTQYF	TGCAGCGTATCTGACACAGATACGCAGTATTTT
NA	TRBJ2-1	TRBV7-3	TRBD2	CASSLYRTSGGPAHEQFF	TGTGCCAGCAGCTTATATCGGACTAGCGGGGGGCCGGCGCATGAGCAGTTCTTC
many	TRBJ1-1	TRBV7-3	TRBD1	CASSSTGPGTEAFF	TGTGCCAGCAGCTCGACAGGGCCAGGCACTGAAGCTTTCTTT
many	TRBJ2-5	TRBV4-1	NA	CASSQDGAQETQYF	TGCGCCAGCAGCCAGGACGGGGCCCAAGAGACCCAGTACTTC
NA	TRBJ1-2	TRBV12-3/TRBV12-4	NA	CATSSGRVHYGYTF	TGTGCCACCTCCTCGGGTCGGGTTCACTATGGCTACACCTTC
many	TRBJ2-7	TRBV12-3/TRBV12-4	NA	CASGGYAGSYEQYF	TGTGCCAGCGGGGGTTACGCAGGCTCCTACGAGCAGTACTTC
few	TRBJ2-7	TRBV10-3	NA	CAISEIAGLYEQYF	TGTGCCATCAGTGAGATAGCCGGCCTCTACGAGCAGTACTTC
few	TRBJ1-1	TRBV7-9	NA	CANTRPSSTEAFF	TGTGCCAATACGAGGCCGTCGAGCACTGAAGCTTTCTTT